This is a list of T cell receptor beta chains from one sample in a study of post-analysis software for immune sequencing data. TCRdb re-derived calls from the PCR reads in MiXCR, one entry per CDR3 protein. This sample yields roughly 620,000 distinct CDR3 sequences, of which 44% are seen a single time; 1.5% to 2% belongs to the top ten. The sequencing sample was made of blood. These receptors were collected from a girl between 10 and 17 years old with multiple sclerosis. Both conserved end residues are part of each CDR3. D genes are given only for firm matches. A clone size is listed for some rows: how often the clone was seen (once, few, many), or a class if it is expanded.

CDR3 DNA	CDR3 protein	V gene	J gene	clone size	D gene
TGTGCCAGCAGCGTCAGGGGGACTGGGGCCAACGTCCCGACTTTC	CASSVRGTGANVPTF	TRBV9	TRBJ2-6	NA	NA
TGTGCCAGCAGGTCCCCCTTGGGGGATGAGCAGTACTTC	CASRSPLGDEQYF	TRBV6-5	TRBJ2-5	few	NA
TGTGCCAGCAGTTTAATCGGCAATAATTCACCCCTCCACTTT	CASSLIGNNSPLHF	TRBV28	TRBJ1-6	once	NA
TGTGCCAGCAAACCAGACAGGGTCGACACCGGGGAGCTGTTTTTT	CASKPDRVDTGELFF	TRBV6-6	TRBJ2-2	few	TRBD1
TGTGCCAGCAGACAATATCAGCCCCAGCATTTT	CASRQYQPQHF	TRBV25-1	TRBJ1-5	NA	NA
TGTGCCAGCAGCGTAGCCGACACCTTCTACAATGAGCAGTTCTTC	CASSVADTFYNEQFF	TRBV9	TRBJ2-1	NA	NA
TGCGCCAGCAGCCAAAGTGGGGTGGGCTACGAGCAGTACTTC	CASSQSGVGYEQYF	TRBV4-1	TRBJ2-7	NA	NA
TGCGCCAGCAGCCCGGGGACTAGCGGGAGGTACCAAGAGACCCAGTACTTC	CASSPGTSGRYQETQYF	TRBV5-1	TRBJ2-5	NA	TRBD2
TGTGCTAGCAGCTCGGGACTAGCGGGAGGGCCTAGGTCCTACAATGAGCAGTTCTTC	CASSSGLAGGPRSYNEQFF	TRBV7-7	TRBJ2-1	NA	TRBD2
TGTGCCAGCAGTTTAGGCGGAGGGTTGGAGTTCTTC	CASSLGGGLEFF	TRBV12-3/TRBV12-4	TRBJ2-1	NA	NA
TGTGCCAGCAGTTTCGTTGTTGTCGCCGTAAGGGTCGCTCAAGAGACCCAGTACTTC	CASSFVVVAVRVAQETQYF	TRBV12-3/TRBV12-4	TRBJ2-5	NA	NA
TGTGCCAGCAGTTACTCGATGAATGAGCAGTTCTTC	CASSYSMNEQFF	TRBV6-2/TRBV6-3	TRBJ2-1	few	NA